The 2 T cell receptor beta chains listed next were all sequenced from one sample in a study of cytomegalovirus exposure and HLA in healthy donors. Both 60 Vbeta primers and 13 Jbeta primers went into the PCR. Some clones are missing from TCRdb's copy, which holds only in-frame ones; the method was immunoSEQ multiplex PCR. The repertoire holds fewer than 200,000 clones, with more than 75% as singletons. Sequencing input: PBMCs. These receptors came from a man aged 18 to 30 in good health and CMV-seropositive.

The chain combines TRBV29-1 with TRBJ2-7; TRBD1 matches at 9 bases. CDR3 length equals 13 residues. Germline V CDR1 and CDR2: SQVTM, ANQGSEA. The V and J ends lost 6 bases and 7 bases, in that order; junction bases with no gene match: 10. CDR3 coding DNA: TGCAGCGTCTTGGGGGACAGGGCTATTGAGCAGTACTTC. It codes for CSVLGDRAIEQYF.

The chain combines TRBV7-3 with TRBJ1-3; 7 nucleotides agree with TRBD1. In germline, CDR1 is SGHTA, CDR2 FQGTGA. The CDR3 covers 15 residues. V lost 2 bases and J lost 2; bases outside the gene matches: 3. The CDR3 nucleotides read TGTGCCAGCAGCTTATCCGGGACAGCTGGAAACACCATATATTTT. This encodes CASSLSGTAGNTIYF.